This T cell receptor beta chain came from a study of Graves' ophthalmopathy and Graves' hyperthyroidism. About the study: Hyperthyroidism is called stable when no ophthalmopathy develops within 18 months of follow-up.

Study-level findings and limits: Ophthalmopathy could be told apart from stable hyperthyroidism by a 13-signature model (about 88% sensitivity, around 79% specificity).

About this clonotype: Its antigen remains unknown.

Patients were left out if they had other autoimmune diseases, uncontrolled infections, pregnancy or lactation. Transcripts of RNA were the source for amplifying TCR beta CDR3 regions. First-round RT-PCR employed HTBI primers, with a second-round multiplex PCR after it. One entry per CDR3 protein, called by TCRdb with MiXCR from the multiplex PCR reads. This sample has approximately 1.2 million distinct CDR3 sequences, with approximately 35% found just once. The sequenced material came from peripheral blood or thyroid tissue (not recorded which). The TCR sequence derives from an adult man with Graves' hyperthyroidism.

The CDR3 is CASSLDTSGVTDTQYF. The DNA of the CDR3 is TGTGCCAGCAGCTTAGACACTAGCGGAGTCACAGATACGCAGTATTTT. V usage is TRBV11-1 and J usage is TRBJ2-3, with 8 positions matching TRBD2. The junction had 5 bases not matched to a gene; V was cut back by 1 base and J by 2 bases. The V gene's germline CDR1 is SGHAT and CDR2 FQDESV (reference sequence). CDR3 size: 16 residues.